This T cell receptor beta chain comes out of a study of T-cell memory formation after mild COVID-19. Concerning this clonotype itself: Its antigen is undetermined. A much larger clone differs by one base, so this may be a read error.

Whole-study results and caveats: Chiefly within CM and EM were the contracting CD4+ clones; CD8+ ones were within EMRA.

The CDR3 extends over 17 amino acids. V lost 3 bases and J lost 4, with 18 bases in between. Each CDR3 protein is one row after TCRdb ran MiXCR on the 5' RACE reads. Of roughly 620,000 distinct CDR3 sequences listed, more than 15% are singletons. The sequence was collected from an adult woman who had mild COVID-19 (a few samples of this study predate the infection). Cell type and time point are not known. This chain joins TRBV12-3 or TRBV12-4 and TRBJ2-2; the D is unclear. The sample consisted of PBMCs or a T cell subset sorted from them (not recorded which). The CDR3 bases are TGTGCCAGCAGTTTCAGCGTTGGTCTGGTTATCACCGGGGAGCTGTTTTTT. This translates into CASSFSVGLVITGELFF.